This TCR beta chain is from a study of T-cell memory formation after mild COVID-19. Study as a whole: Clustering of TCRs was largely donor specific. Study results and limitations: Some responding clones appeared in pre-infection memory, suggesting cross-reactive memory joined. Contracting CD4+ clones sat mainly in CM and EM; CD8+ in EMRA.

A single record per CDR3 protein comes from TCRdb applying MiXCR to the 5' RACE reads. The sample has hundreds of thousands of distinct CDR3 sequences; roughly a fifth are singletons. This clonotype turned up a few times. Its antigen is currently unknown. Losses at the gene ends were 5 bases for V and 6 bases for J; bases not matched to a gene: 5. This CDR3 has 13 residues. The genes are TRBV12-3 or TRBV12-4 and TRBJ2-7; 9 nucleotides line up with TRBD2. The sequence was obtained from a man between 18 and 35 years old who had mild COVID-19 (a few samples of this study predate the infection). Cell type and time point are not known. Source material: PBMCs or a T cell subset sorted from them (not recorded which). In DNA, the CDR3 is TGTGCCAGCAGTATCACTAGCGGGCGCGAGCAGTACGTC. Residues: CASSITSGREQYV.